Sequencing of this T cell receptor beta chain was carried out in a study of T cell responses to AZD1222 COVID-19 vaccine. The V gene lost 2 bases and the J gene lost 0 bases, with 11 bases spanning the gap. The CDR3 is 15 residues long. CDR1 is SGDLS, CDR2 YYNGEE, per germline. Libraries were prepared by immunoSEQ multiplex PCR; TCRdb keeps only in-frame clonotypes and omits some of them. The sample yields tens of thousands of clones, roughly 88% seen once. The sequence was obtained from an adult in good health. The chain combines TRBV9 with TRBJ1-2, with D tentatively TRBD1 (6 bases). Sequencing used peripheral blood, obtained on day 0 of AZD1222 vaccination. The chain's CDR3 is CASSVDSLPNYGYTF. CDR3 DNA sequence: TGTGCCAGCAGCGTGGACAGCTTACCTAACTATGGCTACACCTTC.